The text below deals with one T cell receptor beta chain. Its target is not known. This sample stems from a study of cytomegalovirus exposure and HLA in healthy donors. General study points: Some segments of the V type, notably TRBV6-2 and TRBV6-3, were excluded as indistinguishable. Compared with the roughly 670-donor mean, an Asian-associated ancestry cluster reportedly had fewer N-insertions, according to a later analysis.

As for the donors, each was a healthy bone marrow donor. The PCR made use of 60 Vbeta and 13 Jbeta primers. In the original workflow: Approximately 11 million of the approximately 80 million unique TCR beta chains counted in a later analysis were shared. Clones were read by immunoSEQ multiplex PCR, and TCRdb kept only the in-frame ones, dropping some. V, J and clone size are taken as reported in that table, and D and trimming were inferred from the DNA itself. The profile shows about 130,000 clones, roughly 83% of them singletons. Per germline, CDR1 MNHEY and CDR2 SMNVEV (reference sequence). The V end lost 5 bases, the J end lost 8 bases, and 15 bases lay between the germline ends. This CDR3 has 13 residues.

Sequences were obtained from PBMCs. J is TRBJ1-2 and V is TRBV27; TRBD1 is a possible D gene (5 bases). This TCR was sampled from a man between 18 and 29 years old in good health and CMV-seropositive. The CDR3 DNA follows: TGTGCCAGCAGTCCCCTCGGGGGTGAAGGCTACACCTTC. Encoded protein: CASSPLGGEGYTF.